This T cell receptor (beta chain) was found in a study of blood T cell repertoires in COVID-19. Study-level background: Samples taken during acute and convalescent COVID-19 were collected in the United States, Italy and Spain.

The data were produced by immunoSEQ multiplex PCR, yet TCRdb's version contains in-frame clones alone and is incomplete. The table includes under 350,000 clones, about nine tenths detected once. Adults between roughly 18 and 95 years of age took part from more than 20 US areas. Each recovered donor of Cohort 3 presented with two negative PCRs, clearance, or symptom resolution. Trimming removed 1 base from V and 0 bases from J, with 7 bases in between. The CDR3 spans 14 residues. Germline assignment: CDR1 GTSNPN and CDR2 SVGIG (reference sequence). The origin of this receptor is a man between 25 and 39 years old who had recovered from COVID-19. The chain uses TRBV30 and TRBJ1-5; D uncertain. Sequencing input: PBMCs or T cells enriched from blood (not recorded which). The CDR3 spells CAWSAGNSNQPQHF. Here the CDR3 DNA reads TGTGCCTGGAGTGCGGGAAATAGCAATCAGCCCCAGCATTTT.